This T cell receptor (beta chain) was identified in a study of OX40 agonist ivuxolimab in advanced cancers. Findings and caveats of the study: The investigators did not determine what antigen specificity the expanded peripheral T cells had.

V was pared by 4 bases and J by 4 bases, with 11 bases between. Per the germline V gene, CDR1 is MGHRA and CDR2 is YSYEKL. The CDR3 has 14 residues. This clone has a single count. Antigen specificity is unknown. Profiling relied on immunoSEQ multiplex PCR, and the TCRdb table lists in-frame clones only, not all of them. The sample consists of roughly 6,100 clones, roughly four fifths of them appearing once. This material consisted of CD4+ or CD8+ T cells sorted from blood, taken in a trial of the OX40 agonist ivuxolimab. The V gene is TRBV4-1, the J gene TRBJ1-5; D ambiguous. The sequence was obtained from an adult with an advanced solid tumor such as melanoma, head and neck, liver or kidney cancer. CDR3 amino acids: CASSLGLGNQPQHF. Here the CDR3 DNA reads TGCGCCAGCAGCCTAGGACTGGGAAATCAGCCCCAGCATTTT.